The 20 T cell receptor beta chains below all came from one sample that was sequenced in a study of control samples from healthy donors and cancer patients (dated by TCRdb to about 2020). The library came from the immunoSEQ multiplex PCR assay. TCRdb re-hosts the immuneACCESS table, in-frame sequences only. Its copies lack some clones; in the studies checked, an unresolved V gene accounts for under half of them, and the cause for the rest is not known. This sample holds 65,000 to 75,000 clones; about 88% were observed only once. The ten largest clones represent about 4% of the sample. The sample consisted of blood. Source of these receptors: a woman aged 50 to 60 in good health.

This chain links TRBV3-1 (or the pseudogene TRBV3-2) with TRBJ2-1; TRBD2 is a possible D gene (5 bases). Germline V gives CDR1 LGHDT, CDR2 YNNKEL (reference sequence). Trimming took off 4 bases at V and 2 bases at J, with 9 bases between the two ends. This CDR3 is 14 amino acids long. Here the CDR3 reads CASSREITYNEQFF. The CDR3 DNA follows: TGTGCCAGCAGCCGGGAGATCACCTACAATGAGCAGTTCTTC.

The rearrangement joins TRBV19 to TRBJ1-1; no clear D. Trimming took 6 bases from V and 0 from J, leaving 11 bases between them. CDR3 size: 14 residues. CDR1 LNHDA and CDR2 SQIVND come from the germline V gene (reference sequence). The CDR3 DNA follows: TGTGCCAGTAGATTTGCGGCGATGAACACTGAAGCTTTCTTT. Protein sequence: CASRFAAMNTEAFF.

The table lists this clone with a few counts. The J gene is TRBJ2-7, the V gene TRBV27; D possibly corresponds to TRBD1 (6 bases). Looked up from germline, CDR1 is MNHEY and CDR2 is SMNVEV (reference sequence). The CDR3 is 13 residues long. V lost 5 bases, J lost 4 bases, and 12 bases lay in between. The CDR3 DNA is TGTGCCAGCAGTCGGTCAGGGACATACGAGCAGTACTTC. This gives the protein CASSRSGTYEQYF.

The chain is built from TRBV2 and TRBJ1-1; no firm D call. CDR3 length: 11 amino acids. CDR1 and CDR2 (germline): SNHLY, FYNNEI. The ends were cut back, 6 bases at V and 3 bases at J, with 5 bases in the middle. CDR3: CASRAYTEAFF. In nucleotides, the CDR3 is TGTGCCAGCAGGGCCTACACTGAAGCTTTCTTT. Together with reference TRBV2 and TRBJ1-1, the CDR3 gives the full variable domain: EPEVTQTPSHQVTQMGQEVILRCVPISNHLYFYWYRQILGQKVEFLVSFYNNEISEKSEIFDDQFSVERPDGSNFTLKIRSTKLEDSAMYFCASRAYTEAFFGQGTRLTVV.

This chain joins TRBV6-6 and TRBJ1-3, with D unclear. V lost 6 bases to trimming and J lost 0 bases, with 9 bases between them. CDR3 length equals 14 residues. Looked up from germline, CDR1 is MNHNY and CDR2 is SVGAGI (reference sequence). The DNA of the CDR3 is TGTGCCAGCAGACCTACAAGCTCTGGAAACACCATATATTTT. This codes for CASRPTSSGNTIYF.

CDR3 DNA sequence: TGTGCCAGCAGTGAATACGAGCGGGAGACCGGAGAGACCCAGTACTTC. Translation: CASSEYERETGETQYF. The genes are TRBV6-1 and TRBJ2-5; 8 bases agree with TRBD2. Germline CDR1 MNHNS, CDR2 SASEGT. This CDR3 contains 16 residues. V lost 2 bases, J lost 4 bases, and 9 bases stayed unmatched.

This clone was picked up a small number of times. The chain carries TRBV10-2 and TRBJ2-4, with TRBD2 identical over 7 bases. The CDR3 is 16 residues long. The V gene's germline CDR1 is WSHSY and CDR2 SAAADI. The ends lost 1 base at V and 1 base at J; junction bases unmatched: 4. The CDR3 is CASSEYGGSAKNIQYF. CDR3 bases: TGCGCCAGCAGTGAGTACGGCGGGAGTGCCAAAAACATTCAGTACTTC.

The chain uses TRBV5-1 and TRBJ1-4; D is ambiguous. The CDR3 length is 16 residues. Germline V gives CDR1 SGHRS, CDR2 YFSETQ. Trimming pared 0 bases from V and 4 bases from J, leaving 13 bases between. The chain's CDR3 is CASSLGVSGFNEKLFF. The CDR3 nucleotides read TGCGCCAGCAGCTTGGGAGTCTCGGGATTTAATGAAAAACTGTTTTTT.

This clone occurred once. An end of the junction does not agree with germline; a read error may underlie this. This CDR3 is CASSWLPRLNSRGAVF. The CDR3 nucleotides are TGTGCCAGCAGTTGGTTGCCCCGACTGAACAGCCGGGGAGCTGTTTTT. J is TRBJ2-2 and V is TRBV6-9, with D perhaps TRBD2 (5 bases). CDR1 MNHGY and CDR2 SVAAGI come from the germline V gene. The CDR3 is made up of 16 amino acids.

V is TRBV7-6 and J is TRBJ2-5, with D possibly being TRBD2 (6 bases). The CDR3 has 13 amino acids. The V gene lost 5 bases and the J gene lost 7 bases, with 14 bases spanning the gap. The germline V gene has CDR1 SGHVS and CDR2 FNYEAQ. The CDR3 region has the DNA TGTGCCAGCAGCACGGGAGCAGCAGGGACCCAGTACTTC. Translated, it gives CASSTGAAGTQYF.

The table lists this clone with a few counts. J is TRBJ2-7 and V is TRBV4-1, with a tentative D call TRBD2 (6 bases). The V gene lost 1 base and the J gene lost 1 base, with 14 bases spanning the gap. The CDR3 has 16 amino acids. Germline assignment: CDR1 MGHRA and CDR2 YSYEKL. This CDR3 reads CASSQGLRDSSYEQYF. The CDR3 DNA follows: TGCGCCAGCAGCCAAGGCCTCCGGGACTCATCCTACGAGCAGTACTTC.

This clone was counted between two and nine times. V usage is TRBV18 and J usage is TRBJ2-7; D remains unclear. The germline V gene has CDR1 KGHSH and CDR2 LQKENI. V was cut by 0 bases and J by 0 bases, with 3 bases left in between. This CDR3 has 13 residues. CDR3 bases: TGTGCCAGCTCACCACCAGGCTCCTACGAGCAGTACTTC. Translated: CASSPPGSYEQYF.

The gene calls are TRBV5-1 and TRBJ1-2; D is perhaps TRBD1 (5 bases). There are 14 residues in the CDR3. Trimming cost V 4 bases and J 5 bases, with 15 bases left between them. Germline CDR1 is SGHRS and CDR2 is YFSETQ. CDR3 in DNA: TGCGCCAGCAGCGGATCCACGGGGGGATATGGCTACACCTTC. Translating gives CASSGSTGGYGYTF. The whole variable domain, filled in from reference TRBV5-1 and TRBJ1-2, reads KAGVTQTPRYLIKTRGQQVTLSCSPISGHRSVSWYQQTPGQGLQFLFEYFSETQRNKGNFPGRFSGRQFSNSRSEMNVSTLELGDSALYLCASSGSTGGYGYTFGSGTRLTVV.

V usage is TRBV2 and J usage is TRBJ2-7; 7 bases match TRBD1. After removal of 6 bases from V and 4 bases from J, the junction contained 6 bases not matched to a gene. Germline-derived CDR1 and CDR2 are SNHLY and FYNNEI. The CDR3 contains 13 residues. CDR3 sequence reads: CASSGTAIYEQYF. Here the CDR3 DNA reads TGTGCCAGCAGCGGGACAGCCATTTACGAGCAGTACTTC.

CDR3 region: CASSQDICSVGHRCEQYF. The CDR3 DNA follows: TGCGCCAGCAGCCAAGATATATGTTCCGTGGGGCACAGATGCGAGCAGTACTTC. The chain links TRBV4-1 to TRBJ2-7, with D possibly being TRBD1 (5 bases). CDR1 and CDR2 (germline): MGHRA, YSYEKL. CDR3 length equals 18 residues. V was cut by 0 bases and J by 6 bases, with 24 bases left in between.

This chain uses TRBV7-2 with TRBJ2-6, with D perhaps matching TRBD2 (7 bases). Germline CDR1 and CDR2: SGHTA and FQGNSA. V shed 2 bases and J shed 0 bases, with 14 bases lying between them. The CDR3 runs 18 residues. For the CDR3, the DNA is TGTGCCAGCAGCTTAAGGGGGGGCTGGAGCTCTGGGGCCAACGTCCTGACTTTC. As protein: CASSLRGGWSSGANVLTF.

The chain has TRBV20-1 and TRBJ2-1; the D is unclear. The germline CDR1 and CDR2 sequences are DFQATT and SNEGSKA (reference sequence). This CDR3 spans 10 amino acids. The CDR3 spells CRAKRNEQFF. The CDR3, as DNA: TGCAGGGCCAAGCGCAATGAGCAGTTCTTC.

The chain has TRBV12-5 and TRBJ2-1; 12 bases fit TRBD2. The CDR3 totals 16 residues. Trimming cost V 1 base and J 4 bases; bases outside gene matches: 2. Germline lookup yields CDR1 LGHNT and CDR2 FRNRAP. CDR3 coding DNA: TGTGCTAGTGGTTTGGAACTAGCGGGAGGTTACAATGAGCAGTTCTTC. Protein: CASGLELAGGYNEQFF. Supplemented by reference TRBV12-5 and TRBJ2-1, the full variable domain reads DARVTQTPRHKVTEMGQEVTMRCQPILGHNTVFWYRQTMMQGLELLAYFRNRAPLDDSGMPKDRFSAEMPDATLATLKIQPSEPRDSAVYFCASGLELAGGYNEQFFGPGTRLTVL.

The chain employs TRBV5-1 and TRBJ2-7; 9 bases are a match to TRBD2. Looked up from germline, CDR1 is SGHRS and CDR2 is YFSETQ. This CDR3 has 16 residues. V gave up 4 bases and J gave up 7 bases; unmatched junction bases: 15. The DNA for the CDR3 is TGCGCCAGCAGCGTGGAGGGGGCGGGAGGGCCGAAGGAGCAGTACTTC. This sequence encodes CASSVEGAGGPKEQYF. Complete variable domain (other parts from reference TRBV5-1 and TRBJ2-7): KAGVTQTPRYLIKTRGQQVTLSCSPISGHRSVSWYQQTPGQGLQFLFEYFSETQRNKGNFPGRFSGRQFSNSRSEMNVSTLELGDSALYLCASSVEGAGGPKEQYFGPGTRLTVT.

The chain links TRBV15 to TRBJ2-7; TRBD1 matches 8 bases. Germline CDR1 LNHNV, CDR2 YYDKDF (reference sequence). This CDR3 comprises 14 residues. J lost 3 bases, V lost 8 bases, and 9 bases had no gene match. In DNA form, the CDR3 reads TGTGCCACCTCCCGAGCAGGGGGCCACTACGAGCAGTACTTC. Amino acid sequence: CATSRAGGHYEQYF. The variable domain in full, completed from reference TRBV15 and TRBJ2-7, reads DAMVIQNPRYQVTQFGKPVTLSCSQTLNHNVMYWYQQKSSQAPKLLFHYYDKDFNNEADTPDNFQSRRPNTSFCFLDIRSPGLGDTAMYLCATSRAGGHYEQYFGPGTRLTVT.